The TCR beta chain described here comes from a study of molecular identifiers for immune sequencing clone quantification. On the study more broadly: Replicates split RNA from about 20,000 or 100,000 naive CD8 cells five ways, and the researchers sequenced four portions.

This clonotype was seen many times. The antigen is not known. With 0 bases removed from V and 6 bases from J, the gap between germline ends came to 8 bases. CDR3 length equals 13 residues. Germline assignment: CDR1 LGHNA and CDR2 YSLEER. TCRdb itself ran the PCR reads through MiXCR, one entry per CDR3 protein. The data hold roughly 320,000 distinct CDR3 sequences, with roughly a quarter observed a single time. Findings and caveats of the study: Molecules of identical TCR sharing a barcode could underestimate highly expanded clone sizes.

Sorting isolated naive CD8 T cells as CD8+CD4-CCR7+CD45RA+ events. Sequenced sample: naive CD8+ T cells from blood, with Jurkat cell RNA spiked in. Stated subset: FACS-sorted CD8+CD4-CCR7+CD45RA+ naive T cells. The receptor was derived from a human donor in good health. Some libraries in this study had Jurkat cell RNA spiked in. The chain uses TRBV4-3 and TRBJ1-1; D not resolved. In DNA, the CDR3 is TGCGCCAGCAGCCAAGATCTGGGCCCTGAAGCTTTCTTT. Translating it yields CASSQDLGPEAFF.